A single sample gave rise to the 2 T cell receptor beta chains below, sequenced in a study of CD8 T cells in Susac syndrome. Reverse transcription of 0.5 to 1 ug RNA was performed with random hexamers. Each CDR3 protein gets one entry after TCRdb re-called the immunoSEQ multiplex PCR reads with MiXCR. The data hold approximately 77,000 distinct CDR3 sequences, with just over 90% observed a single time. Sequencing was done on a sample of CD4+ T cells from PBMCs. These receptors came from a human donor with Susac syndrome.

The chain is built from TRBV10-3 and TRBJ2-7, with D tentatively TRBD2 (6 bases). V was trimmed by 8 bases and J by 2 bases, leaving 10 bases between them. The CDR3 length is 12 residues. The germline CDR1 and CDR2 sequences are ENHRY and SYGVKD. This chain's CDR3 is CAIGEETYEQYF. The CDR3 bases are TGTGCCATCGGGGAGGAAACCTACGAGCAGTACTTC.

This chain links TRBV20-1 with TRBJ2-3, with a possible D match to TRBD2 (5 bases). There are 11 residues in the CDR3. CDR1 and CDR2 (germline): DFQATT, SNEGSKA (reference sequence). V lost 5 bases and J 6 bases, leaving 9 bases between the germline ends. This chain's CDR3 is CSAPGLDTQYF. In DNA, the CDR3 is TGCAGTGCTCCCGGACTGGATACGCAGTATTTT.